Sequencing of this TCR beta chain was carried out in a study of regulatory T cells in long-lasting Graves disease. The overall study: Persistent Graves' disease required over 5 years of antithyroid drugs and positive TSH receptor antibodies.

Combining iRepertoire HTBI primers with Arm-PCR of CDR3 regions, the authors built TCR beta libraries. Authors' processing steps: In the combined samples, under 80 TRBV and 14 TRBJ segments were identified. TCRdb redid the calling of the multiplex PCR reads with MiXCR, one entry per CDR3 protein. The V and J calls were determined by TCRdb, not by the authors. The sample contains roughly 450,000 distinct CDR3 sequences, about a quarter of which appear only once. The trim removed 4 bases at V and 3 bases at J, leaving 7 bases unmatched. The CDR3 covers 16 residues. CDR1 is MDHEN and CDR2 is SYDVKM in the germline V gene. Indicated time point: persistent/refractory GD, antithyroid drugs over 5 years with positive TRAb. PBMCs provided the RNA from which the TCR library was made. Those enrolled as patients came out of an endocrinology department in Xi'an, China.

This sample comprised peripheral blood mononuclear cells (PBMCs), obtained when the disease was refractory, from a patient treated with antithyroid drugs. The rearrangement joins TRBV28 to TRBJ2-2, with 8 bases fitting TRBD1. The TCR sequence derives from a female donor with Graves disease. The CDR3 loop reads CASSSTGAGYTGELFF. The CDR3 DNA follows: TGTGCCAGCAGTTCGACAGGGGCCGGATACACCGGGGAGCTGTTTTTT.